This T cell receptor beta chain was captured by sequencing in a study of blood T cell repertoires in COVID-19. Study-level background: Specimens from acute and convalescent COVID-19 originated in the United States, Italy and Spain.

Germline-derived CDR1 and CDR2 are LNHNV and YYDKDF (reference sequence). The V end lost 3 bases, the J end lost 3 bases, and 9 bases lay between the germline ends. There are 14 residues in the CDR3. TCRdb's copy holds only in-frame clones and misses some; the assay was immunoSEQ multiplex PCR. The sample yields some 150,000 clones, 88% seen once. The chain couples TRBV15 to TRBJ1-5, with D perhaps matching TRBD1 (6 bases). The sequencing sample was made of peripheral blood. The TCR sequence derives from a man aged 45 to 65 with active or convalescent COVID-19. CDR3 sequence (DNA): TGTGCCACCAGCAGCGACAGGTACAATCAGCCCCAGCATTTT. Translated: CATSSDRYNQPQHF. The full variable domain, completed using reference TRBV15 and TRBJ1-5, is DAMVIQNPRYQVTQFGKPVTLSCSQTLNHNVMYWYQQKSSQAPKLLFHYYDKDFNNEADTPDNFQSRRPNTSFCFLDIRSPGLGDTAMYLCATSSDRYNQPQHFGDGTRLSIL.